This record concerns one TCR beta chain sequence. Noted time point: pretreatment peripheral blood. Patients in the study were battling locally advanced or metastatic urothelial carcinoma. Sequencing was performed with immunoSEQ multiplex PCR; in TCRdb, only in-frame clones are kept and a portion is missing. The sample has about 95,000 clones, around 86% seen once. CDR3 length: 18 residues. Trimming removed 5 bases at V and 0 bases at J, with 21 bases between. CDR1 and CDR2 from the germline V gene are SGHTA and FQGTGA. The entry originates in a study of PD-L1 blockade in urothelial cancer. Study-level background: Prior chemotherapy regimens per patient numbered 0 to 3.

The sequenced sample was PBMCs, obtained around atezolizumab (anti-PD-L1) treatment. This receptor was identified in a man between 60 and 70 years old with urothelial cancer. This chain links TRBV7-3 with TRBJ2-3; D might be TRBD2 (6 bases). The CDR3 reads CASSPGMSSASSTDTQYF. DNA of the CDR3: TGTGCCAGCAGCCCCGGGATGTCTAGCGCCTCTAGCACAGATACGCAGTATTTT.